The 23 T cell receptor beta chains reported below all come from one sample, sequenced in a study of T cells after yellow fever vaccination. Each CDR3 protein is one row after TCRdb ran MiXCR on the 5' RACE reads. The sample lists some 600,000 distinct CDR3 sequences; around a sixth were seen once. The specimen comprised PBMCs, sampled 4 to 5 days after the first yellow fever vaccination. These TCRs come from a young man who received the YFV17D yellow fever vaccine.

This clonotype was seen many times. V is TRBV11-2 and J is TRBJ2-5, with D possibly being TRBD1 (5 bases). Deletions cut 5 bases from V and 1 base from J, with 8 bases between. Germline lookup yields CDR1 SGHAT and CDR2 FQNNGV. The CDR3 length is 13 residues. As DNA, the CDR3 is TGTGCCAGCAGCATACAGGTCCAAGAGACCCAGTACTTC. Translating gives CASSIQVQETQYF.

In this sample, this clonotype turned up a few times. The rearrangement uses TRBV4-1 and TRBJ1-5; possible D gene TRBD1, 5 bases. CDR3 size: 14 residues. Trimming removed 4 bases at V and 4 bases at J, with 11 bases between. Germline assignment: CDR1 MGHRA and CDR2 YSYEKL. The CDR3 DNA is TGCGCCAGCAGCCCGATAGGGGAAAATCAGCCCCAGCATTTT. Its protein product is CASSPIGENQPQHF.

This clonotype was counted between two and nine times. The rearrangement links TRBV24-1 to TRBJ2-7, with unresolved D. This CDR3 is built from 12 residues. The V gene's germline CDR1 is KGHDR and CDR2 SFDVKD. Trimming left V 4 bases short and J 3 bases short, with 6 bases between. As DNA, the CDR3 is TGTGCCACCAGTGAGGACGGCTACGAGCAGTACTTC. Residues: CATSEDGYEQYF.

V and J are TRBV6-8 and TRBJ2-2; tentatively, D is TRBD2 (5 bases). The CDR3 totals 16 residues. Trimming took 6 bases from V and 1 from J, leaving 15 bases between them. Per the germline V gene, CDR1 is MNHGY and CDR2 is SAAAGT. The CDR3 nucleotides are TGTGCCAGCAGGGGCGGGCGTCCTCAGAACACCGGGGAGCTGTTTTTT. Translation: CASRGGRPQNTGELFF.

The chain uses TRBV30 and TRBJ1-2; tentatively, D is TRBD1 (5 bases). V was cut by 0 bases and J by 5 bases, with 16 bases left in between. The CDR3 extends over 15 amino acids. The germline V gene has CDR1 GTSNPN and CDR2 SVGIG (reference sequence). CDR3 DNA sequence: TGTGCCTGGAGTGTACTAGGCAGGGTAGTATATGGCTACACCTTC. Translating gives CAWSVLGRVVYGYTF.

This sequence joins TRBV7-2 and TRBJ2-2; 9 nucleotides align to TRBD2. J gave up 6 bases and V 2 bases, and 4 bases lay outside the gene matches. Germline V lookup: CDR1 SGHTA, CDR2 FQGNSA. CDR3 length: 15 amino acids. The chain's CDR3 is CASSLRGGVAGELFF. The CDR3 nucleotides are TGTGCCAGCAGCTTACGCGGGGGGGTTGCCGGGGAGCTGTTTTTT.

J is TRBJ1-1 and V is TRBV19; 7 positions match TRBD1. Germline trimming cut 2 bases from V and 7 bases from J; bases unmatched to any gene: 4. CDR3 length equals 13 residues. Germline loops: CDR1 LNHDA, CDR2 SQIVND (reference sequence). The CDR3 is CASSISTGFEAFF. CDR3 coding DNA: TGTGCCAGTAGTATATCGACAGGGTTTGAAGCTTTCTTT.

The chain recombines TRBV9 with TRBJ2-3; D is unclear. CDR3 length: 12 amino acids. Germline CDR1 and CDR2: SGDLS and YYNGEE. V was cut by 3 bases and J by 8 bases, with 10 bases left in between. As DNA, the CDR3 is TGTGCCAGCAGCGGATCAATGGGTACGCAGTATTTT. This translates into CASSGSMGTQYF.

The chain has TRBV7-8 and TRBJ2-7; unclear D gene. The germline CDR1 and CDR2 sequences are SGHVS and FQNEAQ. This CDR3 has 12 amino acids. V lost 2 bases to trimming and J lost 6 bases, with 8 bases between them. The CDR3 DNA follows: TGTGCCAGCAGCTTATGGATGGGCGAGCAGTACGTC. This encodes CASSLWMGEQYV.

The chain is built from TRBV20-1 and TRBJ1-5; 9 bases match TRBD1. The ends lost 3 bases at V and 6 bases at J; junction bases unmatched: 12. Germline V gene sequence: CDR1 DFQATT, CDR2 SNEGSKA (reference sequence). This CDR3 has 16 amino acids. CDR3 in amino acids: CSASQPVTGGGQPQHF. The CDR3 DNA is TGCAGTGCTAGCCAGCCGGTGACAGGGGGTGGTCAGCCCCAGCATTTT.

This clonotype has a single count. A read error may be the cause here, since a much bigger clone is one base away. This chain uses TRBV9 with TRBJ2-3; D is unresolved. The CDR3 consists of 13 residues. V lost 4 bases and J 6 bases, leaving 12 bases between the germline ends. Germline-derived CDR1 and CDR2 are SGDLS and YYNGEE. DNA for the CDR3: TGTGCCAGCAGCCCCCACGTATCCGATACGCAGTATTTT. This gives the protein CASSPHVSDTQYF.

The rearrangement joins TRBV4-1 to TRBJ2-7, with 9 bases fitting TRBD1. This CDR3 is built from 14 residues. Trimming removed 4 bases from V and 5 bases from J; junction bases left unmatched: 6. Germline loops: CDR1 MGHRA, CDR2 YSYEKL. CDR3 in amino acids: CASSPRDRENEQYF. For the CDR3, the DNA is TGCGCCAGCAGCCCCCGGGACAGGGAGAACGAGCAGTACTTC.

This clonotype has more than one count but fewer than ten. The chain's CDR3 is CASSSRAYNEQFF. In nucleotides, the CDR3 is TGTGCCAGCAGCTCCCGGGCCTACAATGAGCAGTTCTTC. The V and J genes are TRBV3-1 and TRBJ2-1; D is uncertain. Trimming took 5 bases from V and 2 from J, leaving 7 bases between them. The CDR3 has 13 amino acids. Germline V lookup: CDR1 LGHDT, CDR2 YNNKEL (reference sequence).

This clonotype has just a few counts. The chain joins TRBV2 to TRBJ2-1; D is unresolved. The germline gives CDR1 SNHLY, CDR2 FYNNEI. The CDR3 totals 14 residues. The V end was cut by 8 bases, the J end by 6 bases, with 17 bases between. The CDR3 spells CASLKDGLFNEQFF. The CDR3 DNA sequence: TGTGCCAGCCTAAAGGACGGGCTGTTCAATGAGCAGTTCTTC.

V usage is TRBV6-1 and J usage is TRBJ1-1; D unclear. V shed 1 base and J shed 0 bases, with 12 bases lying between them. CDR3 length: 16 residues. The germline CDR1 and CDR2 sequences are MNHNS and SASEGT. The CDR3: CASSEVTSFLNTEAFF. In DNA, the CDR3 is TGTGCCAGCAGTGAAGTTACGAGCTTCTTGAACACTGAAGCTTTCTTT.

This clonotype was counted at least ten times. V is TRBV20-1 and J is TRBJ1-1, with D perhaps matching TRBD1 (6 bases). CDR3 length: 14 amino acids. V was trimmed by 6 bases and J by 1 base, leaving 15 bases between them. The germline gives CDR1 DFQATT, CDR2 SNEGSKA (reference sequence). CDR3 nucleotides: TGCAGTGCCCCACCGGGACATTGGAACACTGAAGCTTTCTTT. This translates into CSAPPGHWNTEAFF.

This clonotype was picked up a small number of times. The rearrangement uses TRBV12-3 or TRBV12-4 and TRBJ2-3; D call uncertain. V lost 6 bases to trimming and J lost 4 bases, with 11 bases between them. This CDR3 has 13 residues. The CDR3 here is CASSPELSDTQYF. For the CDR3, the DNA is TGTGCCAGCAGCCCGGAGCTGTCAGATACGCAGTATTTT.

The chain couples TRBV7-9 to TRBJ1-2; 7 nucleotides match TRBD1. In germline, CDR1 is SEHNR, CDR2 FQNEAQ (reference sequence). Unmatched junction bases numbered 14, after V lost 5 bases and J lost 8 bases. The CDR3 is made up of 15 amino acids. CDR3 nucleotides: TGTGCCAGCAGCCGTGGGTGGGGTACAGGGGTCGGCTACACCTTC. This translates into CASSRGWGTGVGYTF.

The CDR3 reads CSARDLKGSPYGYTF. As DNA, the CDR3 is TGCAGTGCTAGAGATTTAAAGGGGAGCCCCTATGGCTACACCTTC. This chain links TRBV20-1 with TRBJ1-2, with D possibly matching TRBD1 (5 bases). V dropped 0 bases and J dropped 4 bases, with 15 bases sitting between them. CDR1 DFQATT and CDR2 SNEGSKA come from the germline V gene (reference sequence). The CDR3 runs to 15 residues.

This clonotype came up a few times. The CDR3 coding sequence is TGTGCCAGCAGATTACAACAGGGGAACTATGGCTACACCTTC. As protein: CASRLQQGNYGYTF. The chain links TRBV6-5 to TRBJ1-2; 7 bases are shared with TRBD1. The CDR3 totals 14 residues. Germline CDR1 MNHEY, CDR2 SVGAGI. V was pared by 6 bases and J by 2 bases, with 6 bases of the junction left unmatched.

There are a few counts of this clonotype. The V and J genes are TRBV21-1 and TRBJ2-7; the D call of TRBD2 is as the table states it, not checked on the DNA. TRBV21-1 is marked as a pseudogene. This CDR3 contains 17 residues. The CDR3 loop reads CASSLGGLAGSSYEQYF. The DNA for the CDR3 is TGTGCCAGCAGCTTGGGGGGACTAGCGGGGAGCTCCTACGAGCAGTACTTC.

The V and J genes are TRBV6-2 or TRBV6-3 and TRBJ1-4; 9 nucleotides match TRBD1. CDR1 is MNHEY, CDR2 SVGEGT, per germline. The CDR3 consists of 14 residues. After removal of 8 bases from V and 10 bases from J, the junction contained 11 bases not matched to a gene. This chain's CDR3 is CASLRGQGRGKLFF. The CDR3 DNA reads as TGTGCCAGCCTAAGAGGACAGGGGAGGGGAAAACTGTTTTTT.

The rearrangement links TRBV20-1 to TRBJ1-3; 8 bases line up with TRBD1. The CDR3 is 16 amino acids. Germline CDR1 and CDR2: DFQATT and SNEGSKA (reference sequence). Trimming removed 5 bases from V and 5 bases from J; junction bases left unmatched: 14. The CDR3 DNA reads TGCAGTGCTCGACTTCCTGACAGGGGCACCAGAAACACCATATATTTT. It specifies CSARLPDRGTRNTIYF.